Included here is one TCR beta chain sequence, with context. Its antigen is not identified. Unrecorded immune exposures were likely, despite nominal health at sampling. PCR involved 60 Vbeta and 13 Jbeta primers. Profiling relied on immunoSEQ multiplex PCR, and the TCRdb table lists in-frame clones only, not all of them. The profile covers 120,000 to 150,000 clones, with approximately 84% appearing a single time and under 2% taken by the ten largest. The data are from a study of cytomegalovirus exposure and HLA in healthy donors. General observations from the study: Associated with cytomegalovirus, according to the listing, were 150 to 200 TCR beta chains. By a later analysis, the bulk of CMV-associated TCR beta chains appeared HLA-restricted.

The ends were cut back, 2 bases at V and 3 bases at J, with 5 bases in the middle. Germline CDR1 reads SGHTA; CDR2 reads FQGTGA. This CDR3 region has 13 residues. This receptor was identified in a woman aged 40 to 50 in good health and CMV-seronegative. Sequenced: PBMCs. The chain carries TRBV7-3 and TRBJ2-1; D ambiguous. This chain's CDR3 is CASSLGIYNEQFF. CDR3 DNA: TGTGCCAGCAGCTTAGGCATCTACAATGAGCAGTTCTTC. Drawing the rest from reference TRBV7-3 and TRBJ2-1, the complete variable domain is GAGVSQTPSNKVTEKGKYVELRCDPISGHTALYWYRQSLGQGPEFLIYFQGTGAADDSGLPNDRFFAVRPEGSVSTLKIQRTERGDSAVYLCASSLGIYNEQFFGPGTRLTVL.